This T cell receptor (beta chain) appears in the sequencing data of a study of PD-1 blockade in classical Hodgkin lymphoma. Overall study results and limits: A significant rise in TCR diversity by C4D1 was seen for CD4+ but not CD8+ cells. Complete responders had baseline diversity similar to newly diagnosed patients. When set against healthy donors, newly diagnosed patients were reported to show lower baseline TCR diversity.

Each and every patient relapsed after autologous stem cell transplantation, and patients got differing brentuximab vedotin exposure. Complete response, partial response or progressive disease made up the best responses. The data were produced by immunoSEQ multiplex PCR, yet TCRdb's version contains in-frame clones alone and is incomplete. The data show 45,000 to 55,000 clones, with roughly 66% seen just once and about 14% held by the top ten. Of note for this clone: What it binds is unknown.

The germline V gene encodes CDR1 MNHEY and CDR2 SVGAGI. The CDR3 covers 14 residues. Trimming removed 5 bases at V and 0 bases at J, with 7 bases between. The rearrangement joins TRBV6-5 to TRBJ1-4; D gene uncertain. This TCR derives from a human donor with classical Hodgkin lymphoma. The sample was peripheral blood mononuclear cells (PBMCs), taken before the second cycle of nivolumab. The CDR3 loop is CASSTTATNEKLFF. CDR3 DNA sequence: TGTGCCAGCAGTACAACCGCAACTAATGAAAAACTGTTTTTT.